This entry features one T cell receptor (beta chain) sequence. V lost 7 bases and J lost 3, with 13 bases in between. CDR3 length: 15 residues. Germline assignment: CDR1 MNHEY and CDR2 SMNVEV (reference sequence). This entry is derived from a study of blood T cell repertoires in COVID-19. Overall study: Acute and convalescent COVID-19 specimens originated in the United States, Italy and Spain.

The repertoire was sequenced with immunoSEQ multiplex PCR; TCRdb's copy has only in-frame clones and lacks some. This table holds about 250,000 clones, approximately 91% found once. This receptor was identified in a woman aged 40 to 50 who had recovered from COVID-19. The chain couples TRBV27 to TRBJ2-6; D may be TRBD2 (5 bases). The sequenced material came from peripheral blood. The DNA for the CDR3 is TGTGCCAGCACAAGAGAGGGTAGTGGGGCCAACGTCCTGACTTTC. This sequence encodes CASTREGSGANVLTF.